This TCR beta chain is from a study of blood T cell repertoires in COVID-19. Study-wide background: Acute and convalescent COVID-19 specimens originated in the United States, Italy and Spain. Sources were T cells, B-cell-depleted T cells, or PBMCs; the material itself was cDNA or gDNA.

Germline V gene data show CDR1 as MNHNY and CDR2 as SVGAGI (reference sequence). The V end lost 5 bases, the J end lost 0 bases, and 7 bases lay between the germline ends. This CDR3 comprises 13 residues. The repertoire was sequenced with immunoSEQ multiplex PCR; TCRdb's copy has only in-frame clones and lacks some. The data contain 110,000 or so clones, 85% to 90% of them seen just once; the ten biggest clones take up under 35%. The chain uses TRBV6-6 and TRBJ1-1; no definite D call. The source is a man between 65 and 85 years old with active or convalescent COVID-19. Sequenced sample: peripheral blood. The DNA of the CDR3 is TGTGCCAGCAGTGTCCCAGTGAACACTGAAGCTTTCTTT. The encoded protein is CASSVPVNTEAFF.